Each of the 27 T cell receptor beta chains below was sequenced from the same sample in a study of cytomegalovirus exposure and HLA in healthy donors. The primer mix had 60 Vbeta and 13 Jbeta primers. Profiled with immunoSEQ multiplex PCR; TCRdb holds only in-frame clones, not every one. The data hold 200,000 to 250,000 clones, with about 80% observed a single time. Sequencing was done on a sample of PBMCs. The origin of the receptors is a woman aged 40 to 50 in good health and CMV-seropositive.

This chain joins TRBV30 and TRBJ1-5; a possible D gene is TRBD1 (5 bases). The CDR3 is 13 amino acids. Per germline, CDR1 GTSNPN and CDR2 SVGIG (reference sequence). The V end lost 7 bases, the J end lost 0 bases, and 10 bases lay between the germline ends. Written as DNA, the CDR3 is TGTGCCTTTGCGACAGCTAGCAATCAGCCCCAGCATTTT. Its protein product is CAFATASNQPQHF.

This rearrangement joins TRBV30 to TRBJ1-4, with D tentatively TRBD1 (5 bases). The length of the CDR3 is 13 residues. In germline, CDR1 is GTSNPN, CDR2 SVGIG (reference sequence). The V and J ends lost 1 base and 8 bases respectively, with 11 bases between them. DNA of the CDR3: TGTGCCTGGAGTGGACAGATCGGGGAAAAACTGTTTTTT. Translation: CAWSGQIGEKLFF.

The CDR3 reads CASSVANTPGEQYF. DNA for the CDR3: TGTGCCAGCAGCGTAGCAAATACCCCGGGCGAGCAGTACTTC. The V and J genes are TRBV9 and TRBJ2-7; D is unclear. The length of the CDR3 is 14 residues. With 0 bases removed from V and 6 bases from J, the gap between germline ends came to 13 bases. In germline, CDR1 is SGDLS, CDR2 YYNGEE.

The gene calls are TRBV7-9 and TRBJ2-5, with 8 nucleotides matching TRBD2. The J call is in doubt because the DNA end fits TRBJ2-7 better. Germline assignment: CDR1 SEHNR and CDR2 FQNEAQ (reference sequence). The CDR3 consists of 14 residues. DNA of the CDR3: TGTGCCAGCAGCTCGGGGACTAGTATCTACGAGCAGTACTTC. Encoded protein: CASSSGTSIYEQYF.

CDR3 in DNA: TGTGCCAGTAGTAAACAGCCGACTAGCGGAACTAACAATGAGCAGTTCTTC. Translated: CASSKQPTSGTNNEQFF. The chain employs TRBV19 and TRBJ2-1; 9 nucleotides align to TRBD2. V gave up 4 bases and J gave up 5 bases; unmatched junction bases: 12. Germline-derived CDR1 and CDR2 are LNHDA and SQIVND (reference sequence). This CDR3 has 17 residues.

The chain carries TRBV5-1 and TRBJ1-5, with 7 bases matching TRBD1. The CDR3 has 15 amino acids. Germline assignment: CDR1 SGHRS and CDR2 YFSETQ. Trimming at V came to 2 bases and at J to 7 bases, leaving 9 bases not matched to a gene. CDR3 residues: CASSLSGGFRQPQHF. The CDR3 nucleotides read TGCGCCAGCAGCTTATCAGGGGGGTTCCGGCAGCCCCAGCATTTT.

The chain couples TRBV28 to TRBJ1-5; TRBD1 might be the D (6 bases). Trimming took off 8 bases at V and 3 bases at J, with 8 bases between the two ends. From germline, CDR1 is MDHEN and CDR2 SYDVKM. The length of the CDR3 is 12 residues. This chain's CDR3 is CASRQANQPQHF. The CDR3 nucleotides read TGTGCCAGCCGACAGGCCAATCAGCCCCAGCATTTT.

The V call is TRBV7-9, the J call TRBJ1-2, with D maybe TRBD1 (5 bases). CDR3 size: 15 residues. Germline CDR1 SEHNR, CDR2 FQNEAQ (reference sequence). V was cut by 5 bases and J by 8 bases, with 21 bases left in between. Here the CDR3 reads CASSPSIGEIEGYTF. CDR3 DNA sequence: TGTGCCAGCAGCCCAAGTATAGGGGAAATCGAGGGCTACACCTTC.

The V gene is TRBV5-4, the J gene TRBJ2-4, with TRBD2 identical over 7 bases. CDR1 and CDR2 (germline): SGHNT, YYREEE (reference sequence). V lost 0 bases to trimming and J lost 0 bases; unmatched junction nucleotides: 3. The CDR3 sequence is 16 residues long. CDR3 in amino acids: CASSLEVAGAKNIQYF. The CDR3 DNA follows: TGTGCCAGCAGCTTGGAGGTAGCGGGAGCCAAAAACATTCAGTACTTC.

This clone was observed a single time. This chain joins TRBV25-1 and TRBJ2-7; no clear D. The CDR3 spans 11 residues. The V gene lost 4 bases and the J gene lost 9 bases, with 10 bases spanning the gap. Germline V gene sequence: CDR1 MGHDK, CDR2 SYGVNS. Here the CDR3 DNA reads TGTGCCAGCAGTGGAAACTCTGGGCAGTACTTC. Protein sequence: CASSGNSGQYF.

This chain links TRBV30 with TRBJ2-6; possible D gene TRBD2, 6 bases. The length of the CDR3 is 16 residues. The V gene's germline CDR1 is GTSNPN and CDR2 SVGIG (reference sequence). V was cut by 3 bases and J by 0 bases, with 12 bases left in between. CDR3 nucleotide sequence: TGTGCCTGGAGGGCCCGGGGGAACTCTGGGGCCAACGTCCTGACTTTC. It is translated as CAWRARGNSGANVLTF.

The chain carries TRBV12-5 and TRBJ1-2; D is possibly TRBD1 (6 bases). Germline V gene lookup returns CDR1 LGHNT and CDR2 FRNRAP. The germline V and J ends were trimmed by 5 bases and 3 bases, with 16 bases remaining between them. The CDR3 is 15 residues long. The CDR3 DNA sequence: TGTGCTAGTGGTCTCCGGGACAAACAACACTATGGCTACACCTTC. The encoded protein is CASGLRDKQHYGYTF.

The rearrangement links TRBV9 to TRBJ2-3, with 11 bases matching TRBD1. CDR3 length equals 16 residues. Germline V gene data show CDR1 as SGDLS and CDR2 as YYNGEE. V trimming: 3 bases; J trimming: 5 bases; junction bases outside the gene matches: 8. The CDR3 sequence: CASSAGTGGLQDTQYF. CDR3 in DNA: TGTGCCAGCAGCGCCGGGACAGGGGGTTTGCAAGATACGCAGTATTTT. Full variable domain (outside the CDR3, taken from reference TRBV9 and TRBJ2-3): DSGVTQTPKHLITATGQRVTLRCSPRSGDLSVYWYQQSLDQGLQFLIQYYNGEERAKGNILERFSAQQFPDLHSELNLSSLELGDSALYFCASSAGTGGLQDTQYFGPGTRLTVL.

The chain joins TRBV6-5 to TRBJ1-5; no clear D. The CDR3 runs to 16 residues. V was pared by 0 bases and J by 6 bases, with 15 bases between. CDR1 and CDR2 from the germline V gene are MNHEY and SVGAGI. CDR3 coding DNA: TGTGCCAGCAGTTACTCTGGCAGAACGGGGTCTCAGCCCCAGCATTTT. Translated, it gives CASSYSGRTGSQPQHF.

The V call is TRBV5-1, the J call TRBJ2-7; TRBD2 matches at 9 bases. Per the germline V gene, CDR1 is SGHRS and CDR2 is YFSETQ. This CDR3 is 16 amino acids long. J lost 2 bases, V lost 0 bases, and 6 bases had no gene match. CDR3 amino acids: CASSLGSSGAAYEQYF. The CDR3 DNA reads as TGCGCCAGCAGCTTGGGCTCTAGCGGGGCAGCCTACGAGCAGTACTTC. Using reference TRBV5-1 and TRBJ2-7 for the parts outside the CDR3, the full variable domain is KAGVTQTPRYLIKTRGQQVTLSCSPISGHRSVSWYQQTPGQGLQFLFEYFSETQRNKGNFPGRFSGRQFSNSRSEMNVSTLELGDSALYLCASSLGSSGAAYEQYFGPGTRLTVT.

The V gene is TRBV7-3, the J gene TRBJ2-1; D remains ambiguous. The CDR3 consists of 13 residues. Trimming took 4 bases from V and 6 from J, leaving 10 bases between them. The germline V gene has CDR1 SGHTA and CDR2 FQGTGA. This chain's CDR3 is CASSSLNGNEQFF. CDR3 nucleotide sequence: TGTGCCAGCAGCTCACTCAACGGCAATGAGCAGTTCTTC. Using reference TRBV7-3 and TRBJ2-1 for the parts outside the CDR3, the full variable domain is GAGVSQTPSNKVTEKGKYVELRCDPISGHTALYWYRQSLGQGPEFLIYFQGTGAADDSGLPNDRFFAVRPEGSVSTLKIQRTERGDSAVYLCASSSLNGNEQFFGPGTRLTVL.

This clone appeared a few times. The chain couples TRBV25-1 to TRBJ2-5; 12 bases are a match to TRBD2. The J call is uncertain, as TRBJ2-7 better fits the DNA end. Germline V CDR1 and CDR2: MGHDK, SYGVNS. The CDR3 length is 14 residues. Here the CDR3 DNA reads TGTGCCACCGAGACTAGCGGGAGTGGCTACGAGCAGTACTTC. It is translated as CATETSGSGYEQYF.

The V call is TRBV5-6, the J call TRBJ1-6; D is unresolved. The CDR3 consists of 16 residues. Germline values: CDR1 SGHDT, CDR2 YYEEEE. Trimming stripped 4 bases from V and 0 bases from J, with 11 bases between. CDR3 sequence (DNA): TGTGCCAGCAGCCCGGACTCCAGCTCCTATAATTCACCCCTCCACTTT. Its translation is CASSPDSSSYNSPLHF.

The chain joins TRBV29-1 to TRBJ2-7; 7 bases map to TRBD1. The CDR3 contains 12 residues. V trimming: 7 bases; J trimming: 6 bases; junction bases outside the gene matches: 9. Germline values: CDR1 SQVTM, CDR2 ANQGSEA. The CDR3 spells CSGRQGGSEQYF. The CDR3 nucleotides are TGCAGCGGCCGACAGGGTGGTAGCGAGCAGTACTTC.

The chain employs TRBV9 and TRBJ1-6, with D perhaps TRBD1 (6 bases). This CDR3 contains 16 residues. Germline CDR1 SGDLS, CDR2 YYNGEE. Trimming took 0 bases from V and 7 from J, leaving 14 bases between them. The CDR3: CASSVESGARNSPLHF. In DNA form, the CDR3 reads TGTGCCAGCAGCGTAGAATCAGGGGCGCGGAATTCACCCCTCCACTTT.

This sequence joins TRBV19 and TRBJ1-2; TRBD1 agrees at 8 bases. CDR1 is LNHDA and CDR2 is SQIVND in the germline V gene (reference sequence). This CDR3 region has 15 residues. V shed 6 bases and J 4 bases; nucleotides not matched to a gene: 10. CDR3 amino acids: CASSRFGQGTYGYTF. CDR3 bases: TGTGCCAGTAGCCGATTCGGACAGGGAACCTATGGCTACACCTTC. Full variable domain (missing parts from reference TRBV19 and TRBJ1-2): DGGITQSPKYLFRKEGQNVTLSCEQNLNHDAMYWYRQDPGQGLRLIYYSQIVNDFQKGDIAEGYSVSREKKESFPLTVTSAQKNPTAFYLCASSRFGQGTYGYTFGSGTRLTVV.

The chain uses TRBV19 and TRBJ1-1; no clear D. Germline-derived CDR1 and CDR2 are LNHDA and SQIVND (reference sequence). The germline V and J ends were trimmed by 7 bases and 3 bases, with 15 bases remaining between them. The CDR3 consists of 14 residues. CDR3 coding DNA: TGTGCCAGTAAAGGAGGCATCGTCTACACTGAAGCTTTCTTT. This codes for CASKGGIVYTEAFF.

The chain is built from TRBV28 and TRBJ2-5, with a possible D match to TRBD1 (6 bases). Trimming cost V 5 bases and J 4 bases, with 14 bases left between them. The CDR3 totals 14 residues. CDR1 is MDHEN, CDR2 SYDVKM, per germline. The CDR3 loop is CASSLPGQLETQYF. In nucleotides, the CDR3 is TGTGCCAGCAGTCTACCGGGACAATTAGAGACCCAGTACTTC.

V gene TRBV28 combines with J gene TRBJ1-3, with a weak D call TRBD1 (5 bases). Germline loops: CDR1 MDHEN, CDR2 SYDVKM. CDR3 length equals 17 residues. Trimming took off 5 bases at V and 2 bases at J, with 19 bases between the two ends. The CDR3 reads CASSTRGLGIPGNTIYF. CDR3 in DNA: TGTGCCAGCAGTACGCGGGGACTCGGCATTCCTGGAAACACCATATATTTT.

The CDR3 reads CASSPTWAHTGELFF. The CDR3 DNA reads TGTGCCAGCAGCCCCACCTGGGCCCACACCGGGGAGCTGTTTTTT. The chain couples TRBV11-3 to TRBJ2-2; D call uncertain. CDR1 SGHNT and CDR2 YENEEA come from the germline V gene. This CDR3 has 15 residues. The V end lost 5 bases, the J end lost 3 bases, and 13 bases lay between the germline ends.

The genes are TRBV30 and TRBJ2-1; TRBD2 matches at 7 bases. Germline-derived CDR1 and CDR2 are GTSNPN and SVGIG (reference sequence). The length of the CDR3 is 14 residues. V lost 0 bases and J lost 3; bases outside the gene matches: 2. The DNA of the CDR3 is TGTGCCTGGAGTGTGGCTAGCGGCTACAATGAGCAGTTCTTC. This translates into CAWSVASGYNEQFF.

V gene TRBV7-9 combines with J gene TRBJ2-2; D remains ambiguous. V gave up 5 bases and J gave up 3 bases, with 13 bases separating them. The CDR3 loop spans 15 amino acids. The V gene's germline CDR1 is SEHNR and CDR2 FQNEAQ (reference sequence). The CDR3 here is CASSLRSADTGELFF. CDR3 nucleotides: TGTGCCAGCAGCCTTCGATCTGCGGACACCGGGGAGCTGTTTTTT. Full variable domain (missing parts from reference TRBV7-9 and TRBJ2-2): DTGVSQNPRHKITKRGQNVTFRCDPISEHNRLYWYRQTLGQGPEFLTYFQNEAQLEKSRLLSDRFSAERPKGSFSTLEIQRTEQGDSAMYLCASSLRSADTGELFFGEGSRLTVL.